This T cell receptor beta chain was recorded in a study of shared T cell receptors in the human thymus. This clone was counted between two and nine times. Trimming pared 8 bases from V and 0 bases from J, leaving 14 bases between. The CDR3 has 15 residues. Germline CDR1 and CDR2: SGHTA and FQGNSA. Sequencing used immunoSEQ multiplex PCR; TCRdb keeps in-frame clones, though not all of them. Among approximately 760,000 clones listed, 70% to 90% were seen once. This sample also belongs to another study, concerning human thymus T cells. That work adds: The donor group consisted of healthy Finnish infants who were having corrective surgery for congenital heart defects. Seemingly biased V and J gene usage marked thymic and blood repertoires. Related research described strongly overlapping thymic repertoires in unrelated people.

The chain uses TRBV7-2 and TRBJ2-1, with D possibly TRBD1 on 5 matching bases. The specimen sequenced was thymocytes. The TCR sequence derives from a girl in the first two years of life with a congenital heart defect. CDR3 in amino acids: CASLHRLSSYNEQFF. Here the CDR3 DNA reads TGTGCCAGCCTCCACAGGCTGAGCTCCTACAATGAGCAGTTCTTC.